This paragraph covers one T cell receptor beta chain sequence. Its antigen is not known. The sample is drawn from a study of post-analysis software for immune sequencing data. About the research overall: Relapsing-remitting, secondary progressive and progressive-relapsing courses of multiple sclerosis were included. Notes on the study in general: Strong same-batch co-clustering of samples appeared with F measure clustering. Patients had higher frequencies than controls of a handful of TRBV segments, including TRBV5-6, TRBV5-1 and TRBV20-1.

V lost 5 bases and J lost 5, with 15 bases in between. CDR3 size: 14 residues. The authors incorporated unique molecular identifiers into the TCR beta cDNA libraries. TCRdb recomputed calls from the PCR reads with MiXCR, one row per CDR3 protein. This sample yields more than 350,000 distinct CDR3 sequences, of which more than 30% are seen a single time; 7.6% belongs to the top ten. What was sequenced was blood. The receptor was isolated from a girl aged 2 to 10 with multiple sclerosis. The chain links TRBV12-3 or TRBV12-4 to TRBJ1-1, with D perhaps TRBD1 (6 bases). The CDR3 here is CASSPQGLRTEAFF. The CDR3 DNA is TGTGCCAGCAGTCCCCAGGGGTTGAGGACTGAAGCTTTCTTT.